This section outlines one T cell receptor (beta chain) sequence together with its context. The germline V gene encodes CDR1 MDHEN and CDR2 SYDVKM. The CDR3 has 14 residues. Germline trimming cut 2 bases from V and 7 bases from J; bases unmatched to any gene: 6. The record originates from a study of blood T cell repertoires in COVID-19. The study recruited people aged roughly 18 to 100 years across more than 20 US areas. The table came from immunoSEQ multiplex PCR; TCRdb's copy has only in-frame clones and leaves some out. The data contain some 330,000 clones, approximately 88% of them singletons. The chain is built from TRBV28 and TRBJ1-2, with 8 bases that match TRBD1. The TCR comes from a man aged 30-40 years who had recovered from COVID-19. The sample was PBMCs or T cells enriched from blood (not recorded which). CDR3 residues: CASSLGQGAVGYTF. In DNA, the CDR3 is TGTGCCAGCAGTTTAGGGCAGGGGGCCGTTGGCTACACCTTC.